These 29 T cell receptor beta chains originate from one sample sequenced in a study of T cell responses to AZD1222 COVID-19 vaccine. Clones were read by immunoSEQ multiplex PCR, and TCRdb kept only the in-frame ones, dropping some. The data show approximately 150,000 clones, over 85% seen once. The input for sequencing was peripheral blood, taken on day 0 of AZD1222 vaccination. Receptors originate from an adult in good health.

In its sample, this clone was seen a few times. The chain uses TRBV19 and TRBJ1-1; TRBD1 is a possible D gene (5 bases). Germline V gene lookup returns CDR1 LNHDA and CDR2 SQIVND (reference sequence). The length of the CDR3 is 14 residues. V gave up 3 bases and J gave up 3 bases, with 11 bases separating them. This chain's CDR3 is CASSILSGYTEAFF. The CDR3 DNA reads TGTGCCAGTAGTATCCTATCAGGGTACACTGAAGCTTTCTTT.

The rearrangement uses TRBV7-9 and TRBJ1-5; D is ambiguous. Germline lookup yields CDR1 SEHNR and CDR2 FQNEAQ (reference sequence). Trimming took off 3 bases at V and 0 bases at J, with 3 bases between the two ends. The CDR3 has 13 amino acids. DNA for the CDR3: TGTGCCAGCAGCTTCTATAGCAATCAGCCCCAGCATTTT. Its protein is CASSFYSNQPQHF.

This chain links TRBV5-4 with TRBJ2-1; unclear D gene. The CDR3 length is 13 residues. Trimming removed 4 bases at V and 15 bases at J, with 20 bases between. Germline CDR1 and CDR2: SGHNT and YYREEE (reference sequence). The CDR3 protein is CASSLMGLPIWFF. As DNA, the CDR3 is TGTGCCAGCAGCCTAATGGGATTACCTATATGGTTCTTC.

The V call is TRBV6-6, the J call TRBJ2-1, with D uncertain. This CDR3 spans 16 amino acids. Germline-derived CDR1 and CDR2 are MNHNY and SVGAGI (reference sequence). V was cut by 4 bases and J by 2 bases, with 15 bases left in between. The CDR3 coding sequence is TGTGCCAGCAGTTCCCTAGGTGCGACCACCTACAATGAGCAGTTCTTC. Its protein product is CASSSLGATTYNEQFF.

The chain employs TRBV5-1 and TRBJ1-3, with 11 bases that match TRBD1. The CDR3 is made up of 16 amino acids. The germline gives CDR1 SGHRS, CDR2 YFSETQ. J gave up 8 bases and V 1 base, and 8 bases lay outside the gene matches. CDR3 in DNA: TGCGCCAGCAGCTTGTTCCGGACAGGGGGCGTAGACACCATATATTTT. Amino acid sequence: CASSLFRTGGVDTIYF.

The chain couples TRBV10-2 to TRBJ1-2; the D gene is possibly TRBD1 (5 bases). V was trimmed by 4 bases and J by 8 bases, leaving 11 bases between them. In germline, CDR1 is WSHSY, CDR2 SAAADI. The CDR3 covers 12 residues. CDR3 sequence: CASSAGPRGYTF. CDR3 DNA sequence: TGCGCCAGCAGTGCGGGGCCCAGGGGCTACACCTTC.

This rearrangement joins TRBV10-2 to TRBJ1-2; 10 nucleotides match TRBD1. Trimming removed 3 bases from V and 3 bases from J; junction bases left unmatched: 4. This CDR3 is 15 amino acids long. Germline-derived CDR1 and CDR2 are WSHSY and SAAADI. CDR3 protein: CASSDYGQGDYGYTF. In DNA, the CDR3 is TGCGCCAGCAGTGACTACGGACAGGGGGACTATGGCTACACCTTC.

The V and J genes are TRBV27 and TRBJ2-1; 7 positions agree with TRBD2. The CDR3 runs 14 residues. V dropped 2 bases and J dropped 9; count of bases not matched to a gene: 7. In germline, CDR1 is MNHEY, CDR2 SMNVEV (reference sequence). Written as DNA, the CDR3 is TGTGCCAGCAGTTTACTGCGGGAGTGGGCTGAGCAGTTCTTC. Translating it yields CASSLLREWAEQFF.

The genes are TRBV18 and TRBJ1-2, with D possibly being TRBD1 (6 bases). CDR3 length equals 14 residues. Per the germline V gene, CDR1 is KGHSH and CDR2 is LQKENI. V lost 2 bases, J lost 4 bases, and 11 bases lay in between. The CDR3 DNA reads TGTGCCAGCTCACCAGACAGGAGTCCCTATGGCTACACCTTC. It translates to CASSPDRSPYGYTF.

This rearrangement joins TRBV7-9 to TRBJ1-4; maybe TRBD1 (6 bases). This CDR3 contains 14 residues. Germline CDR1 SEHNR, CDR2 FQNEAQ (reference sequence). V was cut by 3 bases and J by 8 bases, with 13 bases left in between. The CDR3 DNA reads TGTGCCAGCAGCTTGGGCAGGGGTGAAGAAAAACTGTTTTTT. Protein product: CASSLGRGEEKLFF.

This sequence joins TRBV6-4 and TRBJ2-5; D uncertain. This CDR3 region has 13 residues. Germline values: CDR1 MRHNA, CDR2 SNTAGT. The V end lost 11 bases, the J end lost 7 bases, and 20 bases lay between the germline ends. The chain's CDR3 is CARWVASEWTQYF. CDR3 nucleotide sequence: TGTGCCCGGTGGGTGGCGTCGGAGTGGACCCAGTACTTC.

The CDR3 coding sequence is TGTGCCAGCTCCCCTTCTGGGGCTGGCACTGAAGCTTTCTTT. It yields the protein CASSPSGAGTEAFF. The chain joins TRBV18 to TRBJ1-1, with D tentatively TRBD1 (5 bases). The CDR3 has 14 amino acids. V was trimmed by 6 bases and J by 4 bases, leaving 15 bases between them. Germline V gives CDR1 KGHSH, CDR2 LQKENI. The variable domain in full, completed from reference TRBV18 and TRBJ1-1, reads NAGVMQNPRHLVRRRGQEARLRCSPMKGHSHVYWYRQLPEEGLKFMVYLQKENIIDESGMPKERFSAEFPKEGPSILRIQQVVRGDSAAYFCASSPSGAGTEAFFGQGTRLTVV.

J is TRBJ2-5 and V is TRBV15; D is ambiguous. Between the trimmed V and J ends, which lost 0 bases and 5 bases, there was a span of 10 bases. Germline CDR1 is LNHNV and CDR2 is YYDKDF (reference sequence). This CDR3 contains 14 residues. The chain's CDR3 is CATSRDLDGETQYF. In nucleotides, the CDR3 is TGTGCCACCAGCAGAGATTTAGACGGGGAGACCCAGTACTTC.

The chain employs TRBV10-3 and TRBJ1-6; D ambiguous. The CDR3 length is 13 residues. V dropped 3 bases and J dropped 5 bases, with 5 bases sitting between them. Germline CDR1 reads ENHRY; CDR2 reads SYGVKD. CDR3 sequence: CAISEGNNSPLHF. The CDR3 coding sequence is TGTGCCATCAGTGAAGGGAATAATTCACCCCTCCACTTT.

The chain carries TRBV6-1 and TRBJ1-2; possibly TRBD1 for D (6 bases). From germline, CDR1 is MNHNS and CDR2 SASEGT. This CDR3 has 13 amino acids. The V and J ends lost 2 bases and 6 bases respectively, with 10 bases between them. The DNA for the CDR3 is TGTGCCAGCAGTGAAAAGGGGGGGGATGGCTACACCTTC. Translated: CASSEKGGDGYTF.

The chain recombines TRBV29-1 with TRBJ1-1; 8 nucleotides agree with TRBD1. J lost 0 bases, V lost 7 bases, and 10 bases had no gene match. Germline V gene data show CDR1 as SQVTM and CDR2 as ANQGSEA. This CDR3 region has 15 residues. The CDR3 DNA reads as TGCAGCGGTAGACAGGGGTGGGCCATGAACACTGAAGCTTTCTTT. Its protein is CSGRQGWAMNTEAFF.

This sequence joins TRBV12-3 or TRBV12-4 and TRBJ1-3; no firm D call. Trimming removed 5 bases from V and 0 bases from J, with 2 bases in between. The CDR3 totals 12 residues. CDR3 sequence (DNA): TGTGCCAGCAGTCACTCTGGAAACACCATATATTTT. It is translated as CASSHSGNTIYF.

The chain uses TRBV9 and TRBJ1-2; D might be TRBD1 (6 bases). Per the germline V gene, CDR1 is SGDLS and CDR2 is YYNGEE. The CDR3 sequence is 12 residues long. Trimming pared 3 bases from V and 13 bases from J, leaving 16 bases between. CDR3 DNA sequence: TGTGCCAGCAGCGCCCCCCCGGGGGCTGTCACCTTC. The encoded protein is CASSAPPGAVTF.

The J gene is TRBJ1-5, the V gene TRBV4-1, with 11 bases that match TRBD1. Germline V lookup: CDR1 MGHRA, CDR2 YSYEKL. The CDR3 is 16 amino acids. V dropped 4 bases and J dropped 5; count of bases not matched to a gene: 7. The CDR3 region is CASSPGDRGGDQPQHF. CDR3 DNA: TGCGCCAGCAGCCCCGGGGACAGGGGGGGGGATCAGCCCCAGCATTTT.

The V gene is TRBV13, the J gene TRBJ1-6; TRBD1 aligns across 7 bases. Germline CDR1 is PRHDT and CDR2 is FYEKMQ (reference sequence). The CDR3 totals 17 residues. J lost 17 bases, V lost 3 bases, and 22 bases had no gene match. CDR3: CASSLRTGAPAPLEFHF. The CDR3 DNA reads TGTGCCAGCAGCTTGCGGACAGGCGCTCCCGCCCCATTAGAGTTCCACTTT.

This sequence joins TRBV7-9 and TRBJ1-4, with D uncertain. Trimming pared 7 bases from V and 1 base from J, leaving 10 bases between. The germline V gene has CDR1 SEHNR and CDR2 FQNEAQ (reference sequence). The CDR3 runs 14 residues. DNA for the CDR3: TGTGCCAGCACCAAAGCGGAAACTAATGAAAAACTGTTTTTT. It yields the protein CASTKAETNEKLFF.

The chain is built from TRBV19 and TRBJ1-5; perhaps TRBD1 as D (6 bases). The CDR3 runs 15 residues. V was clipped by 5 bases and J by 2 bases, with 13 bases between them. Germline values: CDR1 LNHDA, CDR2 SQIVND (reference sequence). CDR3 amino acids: CASSPGTYGNQPQHF. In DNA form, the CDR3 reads TGTGCCAGTAGTCCCGGGACATACGGCAATCAGCCCCAGCATTTT.

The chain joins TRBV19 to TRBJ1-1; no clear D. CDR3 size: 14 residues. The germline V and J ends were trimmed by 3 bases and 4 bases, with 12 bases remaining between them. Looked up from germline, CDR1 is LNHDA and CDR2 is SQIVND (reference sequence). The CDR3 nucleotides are TGTGCCAGTAGTATGGCAGCCACGGGCACTGAAGCTTTCTTT. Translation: CASSMAATGTEAFF.

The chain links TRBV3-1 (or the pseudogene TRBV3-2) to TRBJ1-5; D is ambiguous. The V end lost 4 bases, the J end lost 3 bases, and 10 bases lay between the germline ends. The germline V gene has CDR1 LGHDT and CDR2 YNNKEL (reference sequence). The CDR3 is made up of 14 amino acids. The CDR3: CASSPRAYNQPQHF. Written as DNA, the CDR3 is TGTGCCAGCAGCCCGCGGGCGTACAATCAGCCCCAGCATTTT.

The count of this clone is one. The CDR3: CATSRERTGRYEQYF. The CDR3, as DNA: TGTGCCACCAGCAGAGAGCGGACAGGACGGTACGAGCAGTACTTC. This sequence joins TRBV15 and TRBJ2-7; 7 bases are shared with TRBD1. Germline V gene sequence: CDR1 LNHNV, CDR2 YYDKDF (reference sequence). The CDR3 extends over 15 amino acids. After removal of 0 bases from V and 4 bases from J, the junction contained 6 bases not matched to a gene. Filled out from reference TRBV15 and TRBJ2-7, the complete variable domain reads DAMVIQNPRYQVTQFGKPVTLSCSQTLNHNVMYWYQQKSSQAPKLLFHYYDKDFNNEADTPDNFQSRRPNTSFCFLDIRSPGLGDTAMYLCATSRERTGRYEQYFGPGTRLTVT.

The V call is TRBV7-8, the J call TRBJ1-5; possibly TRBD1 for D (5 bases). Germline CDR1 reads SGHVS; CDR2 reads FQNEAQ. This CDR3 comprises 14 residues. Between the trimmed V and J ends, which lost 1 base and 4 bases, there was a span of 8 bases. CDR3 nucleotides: TGTGCCAGCAGCTTAGACAGGATTAATCAGCCCCAGCATTTT. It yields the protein CASSLDRINQPQHF.

CDR3 region: CASSRFTDTQYF. CDR3 DNA: TGTGCCAGCAGCCGGTTCACAGATACGCAGTATTTT. J is TRBJ2-3 and V is TRBV3-1 (or the pseudogene TRBV3-2); D not resolved. The CDR3 has 12 residues. Trimming took off 4 bases at V and 2 bases at J, with 4 bases between the two ends. Looked up from germline, CDR1 is LGHDT and CDR2 is YNNKEL (reference sequence).

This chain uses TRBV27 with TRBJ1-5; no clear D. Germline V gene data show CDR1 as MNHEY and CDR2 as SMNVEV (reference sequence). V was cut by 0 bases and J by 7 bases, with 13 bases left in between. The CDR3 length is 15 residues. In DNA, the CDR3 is TGTGCCAGCAGTTTATCCCGAGACCGAAGGCAGCCCCAGCATTTT. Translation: CASSLSRDRRQPQHF.

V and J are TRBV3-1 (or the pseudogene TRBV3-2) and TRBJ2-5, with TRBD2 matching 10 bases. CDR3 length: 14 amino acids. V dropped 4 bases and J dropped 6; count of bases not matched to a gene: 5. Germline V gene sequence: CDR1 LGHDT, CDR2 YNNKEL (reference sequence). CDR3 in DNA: TGTGCCAGCAGCCGGCCTAGCGGGAGTAAGACCCAGTACTTC. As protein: CASSRPSGSKTQYF.